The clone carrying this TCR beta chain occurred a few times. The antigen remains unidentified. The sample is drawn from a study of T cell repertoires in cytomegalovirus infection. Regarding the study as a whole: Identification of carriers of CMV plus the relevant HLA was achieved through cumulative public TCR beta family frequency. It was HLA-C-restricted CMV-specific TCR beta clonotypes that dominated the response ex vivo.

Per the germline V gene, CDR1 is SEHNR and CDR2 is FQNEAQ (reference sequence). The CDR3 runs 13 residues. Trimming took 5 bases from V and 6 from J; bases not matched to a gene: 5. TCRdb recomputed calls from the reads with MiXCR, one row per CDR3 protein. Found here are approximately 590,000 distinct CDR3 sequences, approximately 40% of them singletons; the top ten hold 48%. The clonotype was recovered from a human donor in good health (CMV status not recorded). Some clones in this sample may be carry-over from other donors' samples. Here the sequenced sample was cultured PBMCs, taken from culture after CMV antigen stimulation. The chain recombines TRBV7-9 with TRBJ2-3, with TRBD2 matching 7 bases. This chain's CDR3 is CASSRLAADTQYF. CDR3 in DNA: TGTGCCAGCAGCCGACTAGCAGCCGATACGCAGTATTTT.